One sample yielded the 27 T cell receptor beta chains listed below, sequenced in a study of response to subunit inactivated influenza vaccine. TCRdb processed the RT-PCR reads anew with MiXCR; each CDR3 protein has one entry. The repertoire holds 610,000 or so distinct CDR3 sequences, with approximately 14% as singletons. The sequencing here drew on PBMCs from blood, taken about 12 days after vaccination. The receptors derive from a middle-aged man who received an inactivated influenza vaccine.

This chain connects TRBV7-9 to TRBJ2-5; D may be TRBD2 (6 bases). CDR1 and CDR2 from the germline V gene are SEHNR and FQNEAQ (reference sequence). The CDR3 is made up of 16 amino acids. V gave up 3 bases and J gave up 4 bases, with 18 bases separating them. The CDR3 is CASSFPGAGSLETQYF. CDR3 bases: TGTGCCAGCAGCTTCCCGGGAGCAGGTTCATTAGAGACCCAGTACTTC.

The rearrangement links TRBV12-3 or TRBV12-4 to TRBJ2-2, with a weak D call TRBD1 (5 bases). V lost 6 bases and J 3 bases, leaving 17 bases between the germline ends. The CDR3 has 16 amino acids. CDR3 in DNA: TGTGCCAGCAGACTGGGGCCTGGGGAATACACCGGGGAGCTGTTTTTT. Encoded protein: CASRLGPGEYTGELFF.

The chain employs TRBV20-1 and TRBJ1-1; no clear D gene. Germline V gives CDR1 DFQATT, CDR2 SNEGSKA (reference sequence). V was shortened by 5 bases and J by 9 bases, with 13 bases between the two germline ends. This CDR3 region has 11 residues. CDR3 DNA: TGCAGTGCTTCGACTCTCGGCCAAGCTTTCTTT. Its protein is CSASTLGQAFF.

In this sample, this clonotype turned up a few times. The V gene is TRBV30, the J gene TRBJ2-5, with D unresolved. The CDR3 sequence is 14 residues long. Per germline, CDR1 GTSNPN and CDR2 SVGIG (reference sequence). Trimming stripped 3 bases from V and 1 base from J, with 12 bases between. CDR3 sequence reads: CAWSLSPVQETQYF. The CDR3 DNA is TGTGCCTGGAGCCTGAGCCCGGTCCAAGAGACCCAGTACTTC.

This clonotype was seen only a few times. This chain uses TRBV7-2 with TRBJ1-2; D gene uncertain. Trimming removed 3 bases at V and 8 bases at J, with 10 bases between. Germline V gives CDR1 SGHTA, CDR2 FQGNSA. This CDR3 spans 12 amino acids. CDR3 coding DNA: TGTGCCAGCAGCTTGAGTATCTTAGGCTACACCTTC. It specifies CASSLSILGYTF.

This clonotype was recorded at least ten times. The genes are TRBV12-3 or TRBV12-4 and TRBJ2-1; 8 positions agree with TRBD2. V lost 2 bases, J lost 7 bases, and 4 bases stayed unmatched. The CDR3 covers 14 residues. CDR3 nucleotides: TGTGCCAGCAGTTTATCGACTAGCGTGAATGAGCAGTTCTTC. It translates to CASSLSTSVNEQFF.

This clonotype was counted many times. The rearrangement uses TRBV12-3 or TRBV12-4 and TRBJ2-1, with 8 bases lining up with TRBD2. V lost 1 base to trimming and J lost 8 bases; unmatched junction nucleotides: 7. The CDR3 loop spans 15 amino acids. The CDR3, as DNA: TGTGCCAGCAGTTTAGGAGCGGGAGACTTGTATGAGCAGTTCTTC. Translation: CASSLGAGDLYEQFF.

The rearrangement uses TRBV24-1 and TRBJ2-1; TRBD1 agrees at 10 bases. There are 16 residues in the CDR3. V was pared by 3 bases and J by 0 bases, with 1 base of the junction left unmatched. Looked up from germline, CDR1 is KGHDR and CDR2 is SFDVKD. CDR3 coding DNA: TGTGCCACCAGTGATCGGACAGGGGGCTCCTACAATGAGCAGTTCTTC. Its protein product is CATSDRTGGSYNEQFF.

Only a few counts were recorded for this clonotype. The chain employs TRBV10-3 and TRBJ2-7, with a weak D call TRBD2 (6 bases). The V and J ends lost 0 bases and 1 base respectively, with 13 bases between them. This CDR3 has 16 residues. CDR1 ENHRY and CDR2 SYGVKD come from the germline V gene. CDR3 in DNA: TGTGCCATCAGTGAGTCGTGGGGGGTTTCGTCCTACGAGCAGTACTTC. As protein: CAISESWGVSSYEQYF.

This clonotype showed up many times. This chain uses TRBV5-6 with TRBJ2-2, with D possibly being TRBD2 (5 bases). Germline loops: CDR1 SGHDT, CDR2 YYEEEE. The CDR3 covers 15 residues. Between the trimmed V and J ends, which lost 3 bases and 3 bases, there was a span of 12 bases. The CDR3, as DNA: TGTGCCAGCAGCTCGTGGACTCTAGACACCGGGGAGCTGTTTTTT. Translated: CASSSWTLDTGELFF.

This clonotype was counted many times. The rearrangement joins TRBV2 to TRBJ2-1; TRBD1 aligns across 8 bases. V lost 5 bases, J lost 7 bases, and 10 bases stayed unmatched. Germline CDR1 SNHLY, CDR2 FYNNEI. The CDR3 consists of 15 residues. The CDR3 is CASSPGTGRWNEQFF. The CDR3 DNA sequence: TGTGCCAGCAGTCCCGGGACAGGCCGATGGAATGAGCAGTTCTTC.

This clonotype came up a few times. The CDR3 sequence: CASSLERRGNIQYF. Written as DNA, the CDR3 is TGTGCCAGCAGCTTAGAGAGGCGGGGTAACATTCAGTACTTC. The chain combines TRBV11-2 with TRBJ2-4, with a tentative D call TRBD2 (6 bases). The V and J ends lost 0 bases and 7 bases respectively, with 10 bases between them. In germline, CDR1 is SGHAT, CDR2 FQNNGV. This CDR3 spans 14 amino acids.

This clonotype was detected a few times. The gene calls are TRBV3-1 and TRBJ2-2, with D perhaps TRBD2 (6 bases). Germline V lookup: CDR1 LGHDT, CDR2 YNNKEL (reference sequence). V was cut by 3 bases and J by 0 bases, with 11 bases left in between. This CDR3 is 16 amino acids long. As DNA, the CDR3 is TGTGCCAGCAGCCATAGTTGGGGGGCGAACACCGGGGAGCTGTTTTTT. Its protein product is CASSHSWGANTGELFF.

The J gene is TRBJ2-5, the V gene TRBV4-3; 7 bases map to TRBD1. Germline values: CDR1 LGHNA, CDR2 YSLEER. V was pared by 3 bases and J by 5 bases, with 3 bases of the junction left unmatched. This CDR3 region has 13 residues. CDR3 in amino acids: CASSQLQGETQYF. CDR3 DNA: TGCGCCAGCAGCCAGTTACAGGGGGAGACCCAGTACTTC.

This chain uses TRBV5-1 with TRBJ2-3; the match to TRBD2 covers 14 bases. The CDR3 is 16 amino acids. The V gene's germline CDR1 is SGHRS and CDR2 YFSETQ. Losses at the gene ends were 6 bases for V and 4 bases for J; bases not matched to a gene: 7. CDR3 region: CASTYSTSGGADTQYF. CDR3 sequence (DNA): TGCGCCAGCACCTATTCGACTAGCGGGGGGGCAGATACGCAGTATTTT.

This rearrangement joins TRBV4-3 to TRBJ2-6, with 9 bases aligning to TRBD2. Trimming removed 2 bases from V and 1 base from J; junction bases left unmatched: 6. Looked up from germline, CDR1 is LGHNA and CDR2 is YSLEER. The CDR3 has 18 residues. In nucleotides, the CDR3 is TGCGCCAGCAGCCAAACCGGGACTAGCAGGTCTGGGGCCAACGTCCTGACTTTC. This gives the protein CASSQTGTSRSGANVLTF.

This chain joins TRBV5-6 and TRBJ2-2; no clear D. Germline loops: CDR1 SGHDT, CDR2 YYEEEE. The CDR3 loop spans 14 amino acids. The germline V and J ends were trimmed by 2 bases and 7 bases, with 12 bases remaining between them. In DNA, the CDR3 is TGTGCCAGCAGCTTCCGGGCGGCGGTCGGGGAGCTGTTTTTT. It translates to CASSFRAAVGELFF.

This clonotype was recorded many times. This rearrangement joins TRBV11-2 to TRBJ2-2; 12 nucleotides line up with TRBD2. Trimming at V came to 1 base and at J to 8 bases, leaving 8 bases not matched to a gene. The V gene's germline CDR1 is SGHAT and CDR2 FQNNGV. This CDR3 has 17 amino acids. DNA of the CDR3: TGTGCCAGCAGCTTAGGCCCCCCAGGACTAGCGGGGGGGGAGCTGTTTTTT. It specifies CASSLGPPGLAGGELFF. Full variable domain (rest looked up from reference TRBV11-2 and TRBJ2-2): EAGVAQSPRYKIIEKRQSVAFWCNPISGHATLYWYQQILGQGPKLLIQFQNNGVVDDSQLPKDRFSAERLKGVDSTLKIQPAKLEDSAVYLCASSLGPPGLAGGELFFGEGSRLTVL.

The rearrangement uses TRBV20-1 and TRBJ1-2, with 9 bases matching TRBD1. J lost 2 bases, V lost 4 bases, and 2 bases had no gene match. Germline CDR1 reads DFQATT; CDR2 reads SNEGSKA (reference sequence). This CDR3 region has 13 residues. CDR3 residues: CSAIGQGNYGYTF. CDR3 coding DNA: TGCAGTGCTATCGGACAGGGGAACTATGGCTACACCTTC.

The V call is TRBV30, the J call TRBJ2-1, with 7 bases matching TRBD1. The CDR3 is made up of 16 amino acids. J was trimmed by 4 bases and V by 0 bases; bases with no gene match: 9. Germline CDR1 is GTSNPN and CDR2 is SVGIG (reference sequence). Written as DNA, the CDR3 is TGTGCCTGGAGTGTACCGGGGACAGACCTATACAATGAGCAGTTCTTC. It translates to CAWSVPGTDLYNEQFF.

This chain joins TRBV7-9 and TRBJ2-3; TRBD2 agrees at 11 bases. CDR1 and CDR2 (germline): SEHNR, FQNEAQ (reference sequence). This CDR3 is 16 amino acids long. V dropped 6 bases and J dropped 2; count of bases not matched to a gene: 7. The CDR3 DNA is TGTGCCAGCAGGGAGACTAGCGGGGTATACACAGATACGCAGTATTTT. This encodes CASRETSGVYTDTQYF.

This clonotype came up many times. The gene calls are TRBV27 and TRBJ2-1, with D unresolved. V lost 3 bases and J lost 0, with 3 bases in between. In germline, CDR1 is MNHEY, CDR2 SMNVEV (reference sequence). The CDR3 runs to 13 residues. For the CDR3, the DNA is TGTGCCAGCAGTTTTTCCTCCTACAATGAGCAGTTCTTC. Protein: CASSFSSYNEQFF.

This clonotype was picked up many times. The chain has TRBV7-8 and TRBJ2-5; D not certain. The CDR3 length is 17 residues. V lost 1 base, J lost 5 bases, and 20 bases lay in between. Germline CDR1 SGHVS, CDR2 FQNEAQ. The CDR3 here is CASSLGLWTQLWETQYF. The CDR3 DNA is TGTGCCAGCAGCTTAGGGCTCTGGACCCAACTTTGGGAGACCCAGTACTTC. The variable domain in full, with the rest retrieved from reference TRBV7-8 and TRBJ2-5, is GAGVSQSPRYKVAKRGQDVALRCDPISGHVSLFWYQQALGQGPEFLTYFQNEAQLDKSGLPSDRFFAERPEGSVSTLKIQRTQQEDSAVYLCASSLGLWTQLWETQYFGPGTRLLVL.

This clonotype was counted only a few times. The chain couples TRBV20-1 to TRBJ2-7, with 7 bases fitting TRBD1. This CDR3 comprises 13 residues. V was clipped by 6 bases and J by 2 bases; unmatched bases: 7. The V gene's germline CDR1 is DFQATT and CDR2 SNEGSKA (reference sequence). The CDR3 protein is CSAHRQGPYEQYF. The CDR3 DNA reads TGCAGTGCACACAGACAGGGCCCCTACGAGCAGTACTTC.

The CDR3 region has the DNA TGTGCCACCTCTTTAACCGGGACAGGGGCATACAATGAGCAGTTCTTC. Its translation: CATSLTGTGAYNEQFF. V usage is TRBV6-1 and J usage is TRBJ2-1; 10 positions agree with TRBD1. Looked up from germline, CDR1 is MNHNS and CDR2 is SASEGT. The CDR3 has 16 residues. Trimming at V came to 10 bases and at J to 4 bases, leaving 13 bases not matched to a gene.

The J gene is TRBJ2-1, the V gene TRBV6-1; D possibly matches TRBD1 or TRBD2 (6 bases each). The V gene's germline CDR1 is MNHNS and CDR2 SASEGT. CDR3 length: 15 amino acids. The V and J ends lost 9 bases and 4 bases respectively, with 19 bases between them. The CDR3, as DNA: TGTGCCAGTCGGGGGACGACAGGTCCTTACAATGAGCAGTTCTTC. This translates into CASRGTTGPYNEQFF.

The genes are TRBV29-1 and TRBJ2-1; possible D gene TRBD2, 5 bases. This CDR3 region has 14 residues. Germline V CDR1 and CDR2: SQVTM, ANQGSEA. The V end was cut by 0 bases, the J end by 6 bases, with 12 bases between. Written as DNA, the CDR3 is TGCAGCGTTGAAGATCGTGTCCGGGGCAATGAGCAGTTCTTC. It encodes CSVEDRVRGNEQFF.